The entry below describes one TCR beta chain. This sample was included in a study of blood T cell repertoires in COVID-19. About the research overall: Samples of COVID-19 (acute and convalescent) were obtained from the United States, Italy and Spain.

As originally analysed: Reference gene primer amplification gave nucleated cell count estimates. Repertoires were generated with immunoSEQ multiplex PCR, while TCRdb's copy carries only in-frame clones and drops some. Clone size and V and J calls were adopted from that table, with D and trimming inferred from the DNA. In the table there are more than 80,000 clones, more than 85% of which are singletons. The CDR3 length is 15 residues. Germline assignment: CDR1 SGHVS and CDR2 FQNEAQ. The germline V and J ends were trimmed by 3 bases and 2 bases, with 13 bases remaining between them. V usage is TRBV7-8 and J usage is TRBJ1-2, with D maybe TRBD1 (6 bases). The receptor's source is a man aged 35 to 55 with acute or convalescent COVID-19. Material for sequencing was peripheral blood. The CDR3 nucleotides are TGTGCCAGCAGCTTCGGGGGGCTAGGGAACTATGGCTACACCTTC. It codes for CASSFGGLGNYGYTF.